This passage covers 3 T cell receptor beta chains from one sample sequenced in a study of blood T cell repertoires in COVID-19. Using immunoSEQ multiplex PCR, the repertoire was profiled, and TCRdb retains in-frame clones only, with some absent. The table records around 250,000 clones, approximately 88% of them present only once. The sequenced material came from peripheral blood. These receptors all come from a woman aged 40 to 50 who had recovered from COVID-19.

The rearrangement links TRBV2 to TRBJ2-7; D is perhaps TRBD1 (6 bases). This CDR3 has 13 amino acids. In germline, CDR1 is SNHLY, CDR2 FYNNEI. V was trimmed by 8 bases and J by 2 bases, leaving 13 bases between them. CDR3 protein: CASHQGFPYEQYF. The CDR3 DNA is TGTGCCAGCCACCAGGGGTTTCCCTACGAGCAGTACTTC.

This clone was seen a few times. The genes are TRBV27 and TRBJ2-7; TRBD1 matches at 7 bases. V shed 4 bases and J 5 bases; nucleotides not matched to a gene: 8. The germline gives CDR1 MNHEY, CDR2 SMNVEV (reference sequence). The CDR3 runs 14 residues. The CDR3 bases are TGTGCCAGCAGTTCACAGGGGTTACCCCACGAGCAGTACTTC. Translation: CASSSQGLPHEQYF.

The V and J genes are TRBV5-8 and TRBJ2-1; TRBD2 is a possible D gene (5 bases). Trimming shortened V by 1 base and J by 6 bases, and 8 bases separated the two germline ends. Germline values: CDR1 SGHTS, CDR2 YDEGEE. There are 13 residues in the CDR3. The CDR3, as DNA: TGTGCCAGCAGCTTGTTCCGGGGCAATGAGCAGTTCTTC. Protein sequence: CASSLFRGNEQFF. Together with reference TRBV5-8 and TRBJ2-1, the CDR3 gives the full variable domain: EAGVTQSPTHLIKTRGQQATLRCSPISGHTSVYWYQQALGLGLQFLLWYDEGEERNRGNFPPRFSGRQFPNYSSELNVNALELEDSALYLCASSLFRGNEQFFGPGTRLTVL.